Presented here are 10 T cell receptor beta chains from one specimen sequenced in a study of cytomegalovirus exposure and HLA in healthy donors. The PCR ran on 60 Vbeta and 13 Jbeta primers. TCRdb's table, derived via immunoSEQ multiplex PCR, lists solely in-frame clones and lacks some. The table has roughly 130,000 clones, about four fifths seen once. The specimen was PBMCs. All receptors derive from a man between 18 and 35 years old in good health and CMV-seronegative.

This clone was picked up one time. The V gene is TRBV6-5, the J gene TRBJ2-1, with D perhaps matching TRBD1 (5 bases). The CDR3 runs to 15 residues. V was shortened by 6 bases and J by 3 bases, with 15 bases between the two germline ends. CDR1 MNHEY and CDR2 SVGAGI come from the germline V gene. DNA of the CDR3: TGTGCCAGCAGCCAGGACATAGCAGGCTACAATGAGCAGTTCTTC. This gives the protein CASSQDIAGYNEQFF.

The chain couples TRBV14 to TRBJ1-5; D perhaps matches TRBD1 (5 bases). Germline V lookup: CDR1 SGHDN, CDR2 FVKESK. The ends were cut back, 5 bases at V and 9 bases at J, with 14 bases in the middle. The CDR3 is made up of 13 amino acids. The CDR3 is CASSAQEGVPQHF. In DNA form, the CDR3 reads TGTGCCAGCAGCGCCCAGGAAGGGGTGCCCCAGCATTTT.

CDR3: CASSTPGGTGFYEQYF. In nucleotides, the CDR3 is TGTGCCAGCAGCACACCGGGGGGGACAGGGTTTTACGAGCAGTACTTC. The chain has TRBV28 and TRBJ2-7; weak D call: TRBD1 (9 bases). This CDR3 has 16 amino acids. Looked up from germline, CDR1 is MDHEN and CDR2 is SYDVKM. Deletions cut 6 bases from V and 4 bases from J, with 22 bases between. Full variable domain (remainder filled in from reference TRBV28 and TRBJ2-7): DVKVTQSSRYLVKRTGEKVFLECVQDMDHENMFWYRQDPGLGLRLIYFSYDVKMKEKGDIPEGYSVSREKKERFSLILESASTNQTSMYLCASSTPGGTGFYEQYFGPGTRLTVT.

The chain carries TRBV15 and TRBJ2-3, with 10 bases matching TRBD2. The germline gives CDR1 LNHNV, CDR2 YYDKDF (reference sequence). V gave up 0 bases and J gave up 3 bases; unmatched junction bases: 6. This CDR3 contains 17 residues. The CDR3 spells CATSRDRSGRGTDTQYF. The CDR3 DNA follows: TGTGCCACCAGCAGAGATCGGAGCGGGAGGGGAACAGATACGCAGTATTTT.

The genes are TRBV29-1 and TRBJ1-4, with 7 bases aligning to TRBD1. The CDR3 loop spans 14 amino acids. With 3 bases clipped from V and 3 bases from J, the junction kept 4 bases outside the gene matches. The V gene's germline CDR1 is SQVTM and CDR2 ANQGSEA. This CDR3 reads CSVDAGGSNEKLFF. CDR3 sequence (DNA): TGCAGCGTTGATGCAGGGGGATCTAATGAAAAACTGTTTTTT.

This clone was seen a handful of times. The chain carries TRBV11-2 and TRBJ1-1; possible D gene TRBD1, 5 bases. Trimming shortened V by 1 base and J by 1 base, and 10 bases separated the two germline ends. Germline-derived CDR1 and CDR2 are SGHAT and FQNNGV. CDR3 length: 15 amino acids. CDR3 coding DNA: TGTGCCAGCAGCTTAGCAGCCAGGGCGAACACTGAAGCTTTCTTT. Amino acids: CASSLAARANTEAFF.

CDR3 coding DNA: TGCGCCAGCAGCTCTCAGGGACAGATTCCTGAAAAACTGTTTTTT. As protein: CASSSQGQIPEKLFF. The V call is TRBV5-1, the J call TRBJ1-4, with 7 positions matching TRBD1. The CDR3 totals 15 residues. Germline CDR1 reads SGHRS; CDR2 reads YFSETQ. Trimming at V came to 3 bases and at J to 7 bases, leaving 9 bases not matched to a gene.

The V gene is TRBV9, the J gene TRBJ2-7, with 11 bases fitting TRBD1. Germline V gene lookup returns CDR1 SGDLS and CDR2 YYNGEE. V trimming: 4 bases; J trimming: 5 bases; junction bases outside the gene matches: 5. The CDR3 is 14 residues long. The CDR3 DNA sequence: TGTGCCAGCAGCCCTCGGACAGGGGGCAACGAGCAGTACTTC. Protein: CASSPRTGGNEQYF.

The J gene is TRBJ2-7, the V gene TRBV15, with no clear D. CDR1 and CDR2 (germline): LNHNV, YYDKDF (reference sequence). The CDR3 has 12 residues. Trimming removed 0 bases from V and 6 bases from J, with 6 bases in between. DNA for the CDR3: TGTGCCACCAGCAGAGATCAGATCGAGCAGTACTTC. Its translation is CATSRDQIEQYF.

The gene calls are TRBV5-4 and TRBJ1-3, with TRBD1 as a possible D gene (5 bases). This CDR3 is 16 amino acids long. Per the germline V gene, CDR1 is SGHNT and CDR2 is YYREEE (reference sequence). The V end was cut by 5 bases, the J end by 0 bases, with 15 bases between. The chain's CDR3 is CASSFPGTLSGNTIYF. The CDR3 DNA reads as TGTGCCAGCAGTTTTCCCGGGACTCTCTCTGGAAACACCATATATTTT. Based on the CDR3 plus reference TRBV5-4 and TRBJ1-3, the full variable domain is ETGVTQSPTHLIKTRGQQVTLRCSSQSGHNTVSWYQQALGQGPQFIFQYYREEENGRGNFPPRFSGLQFPNYSSELNVNALELDDSALYLCASSFPGTLSGNTIYFGEGSWLTVV.